This TCR beta chain was found in a study of control samples from healthy donors and cancer patients (dated by TCRdb to 2020 to 2022). At the junction V is shortened by 3 bases and J by 5 bases; bases outside the gene matches: 4. The CDR3 numbers 14 residues from cysteine through phenylalanine. Here the CDR3 DNA is all that survives: 42 bases in frame from base 1. CDR1 and CDR2 were assigned from the germline V gene as LGHNA and YNFKEQ. The library was built by means of the immunoSEQ multiplex PCR assay. The table was pulled from immuneACCESS by TCRdb, which kept in-frame rearrangements only. Such tables lose some clones; where checked, under half of the loss comes from unresolved V genes, and the rest has no known cause. The sample profile shows approximately 170,000 clones; roughly 90% of them were found once. The ten most abundant clones make up 0.68% of the sample. As concerns this clone: Its recognized antigen is unknown. No base quality information exists; no much larger clone differs at one position.

The specimen was blood. The sequence links TRBV4-2 to TRBJ2-5, with TRBD1 matching 9 junction bases. This sequence was found in a woman in her twenties or thirties in good health. The CDR3 reads as follows: CASSQGTGPETQYF. The sequenced DNA is TGTGCCAGCAGCCAGGGGACAGGGCCCGAGACCCAGTACTTC.